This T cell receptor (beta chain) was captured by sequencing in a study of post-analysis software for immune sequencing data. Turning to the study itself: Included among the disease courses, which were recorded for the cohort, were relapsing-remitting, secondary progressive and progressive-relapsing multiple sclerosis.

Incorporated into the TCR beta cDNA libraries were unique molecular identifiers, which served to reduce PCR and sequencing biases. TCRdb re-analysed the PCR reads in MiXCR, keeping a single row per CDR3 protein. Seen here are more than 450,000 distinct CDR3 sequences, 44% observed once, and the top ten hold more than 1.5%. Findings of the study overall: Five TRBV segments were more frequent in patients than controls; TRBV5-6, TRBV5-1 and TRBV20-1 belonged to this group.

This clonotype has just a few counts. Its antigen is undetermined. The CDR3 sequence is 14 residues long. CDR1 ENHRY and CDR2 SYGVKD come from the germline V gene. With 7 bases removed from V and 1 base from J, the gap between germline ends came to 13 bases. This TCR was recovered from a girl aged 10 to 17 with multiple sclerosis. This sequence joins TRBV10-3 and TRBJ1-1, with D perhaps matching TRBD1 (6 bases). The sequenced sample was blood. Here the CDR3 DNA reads TGTGCCATCAACCAAGGGGGGGCGAACACTGAAGCTTTCTTT. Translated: CAINQGGANTEAFF.